Each of the 11 T cell receptor beta chains below was sequenced from the same sample in a study of blood T cell repertoires in COVID-19. Here immunoSEQ multiplex PCR was the method, and the copy in TCRdb shows in-frame clones only, minus some. Of about 180,000 clones listed, 86% were seen once; the top ten hold more than 20%. Sequencing was done on a sample of peripheral blood. These receptors were collected from a man aged 65 to 85 with active or convalescent COVID-19.

V and J are TRBV6-5 and TRBJ1-4, with D unclear. The V and J ends lost 5 bases and 5 bases respectively, with 15 bases between them. The CDR3 extends over 15 amino acids. Germline-derived CDR1 and CDR2 are MNHEY and SVGAGI. For the CDR3, the DNA is TGTGCCAGCAGTAGAGTTAGAGGGCGGAATGAAAAACTGTTTTTT. Amino acids: CASSRVRGRNEKLFF.

V and J are TRBV7-9 and TRBJ1-1; D gene unclear. In germline, CDR1 is SEHNR, CDR2 FQNEAQ (reference sequence). This CDR3 comprises 14 residues. The ends were cut back, 4 bases at V and 5 bases at J, with 14 bases in the middle. The CDR3 sequence is CASSSTPRGTEAFF. The CDR3 DNA is TGTGCCAGCAGCTCCACCCCGAGAGGAACTGAAGCTTTCTTT.

This chain's CDR3 is CASSLSYTDTQYF. The CDR3 DNA reads TGTGCCAGCAGTTTATCTTACACAGATACGCAGTATTTT. The chain couples TRBV27 to TRBJ2-3; no clear D. V gave up 0 bases and J gave up 2 bases, with 3 bases separating them. The CDR3 contains 13 residues. Germline CDR1 and CDR2: MNHEY and SMNVEV (reference sequence).

The CDR3 loop reads CASSPTSGYSYEQYF. The CDR3 coding sequence is TGTGCCAGCAGTCCCACAAGCGGGTACTCCTACGAGCAGTACTTC. This chain connects TRBV27 to TRBJ2-7, with a tentative D call TRBD2 (6 bases). The CDR3 consists of 15 residues. Trimming left V 5 bases short and J 0 bases short, with 14 bases between. Germline lookup yields CDR1 MNHEY and CDR2 SMNVEV (reference sequence).

The chain carries TRBV18 and TRBJ2-2; the match to TRBD2 covers 13 bases. The CDR3 contains 19 residues. V lost 0 bases and J lost 0; bases outside the gene matches: 4. CDR1 and CDR2 from the germline V gene are KGHSH and LQKENI. The CDR3 DNA is TGTGCCAGCTCACCACCGTTCGGACTAGCGGGAGCGAACACCGGGGAGCTGTTTTTT. Translated: CASSPPFGLAGANTGELFF.

The table lists this clone with a count of one. V is TRBV6-1 and J is TRBJ1-2; the match to TRBD1 covers 9 bases. The J segment lost 8 bases and the V segment lost 0 bases, leaving 4 bases of the junction unmatched. Germline-derived CDR1 and CDR2 are MNHNS and SASEGT. This CDR3 has 14 amino acids. CDR3 sequence reads: CASSEATGGGGYTF. CDR3 bases: TGTGCCAGCAGTGAAGCGACAGGGGGTGGCGGCTACACCTTC.

The chain couples TRBV7-2 to TRBJ1-2, with 8 bases identical to TRBD1. Germline-derived CDR1 and CDR2 are SGHTA and FQGNSA. J was trimmed by 7 bases and V by 4 bases; bases with no gene match: 11. This CDR3 region has 15 residues. The CDR3 sequence is CASSSRRQGYFGYTF. DNA of the CDR3: TGTGCCAGCAGCTCCCGCCGACAGGGGTATTTTGGCTACACCTTC.

V is TRBV27 and J is TRBJ1-4, with TRBD1 matching over 8 bases. This CDR3 is 15 amino acids long. Germline V CDR1 and CDR2: MNHEY, SMNVEV (reference sequence). The trim removed 6 bases at V and 5 bases at J, leaving 8 bases unmatched. The CDR3 spells CASRGSGTGNEKLFF. Here the CDR3 DNA reads TGTGCCAGCAGGGGAAGCGGGACAGGAAATGAAAAACTGTTTTTT.

The J gene is TRBJ2-1, the V gene TRBV4-3; 8 bases align to TRBD2. Germline CDR1 LGHNA, CDR2 YSLEER. V gave up 0 bases and J gave up 2 bases; unmatched junction bases: 3. The CDR3 consists of 16 residues. CDR3 DNA: TGCGCCAGCAGCCAAGAACCAGCGGGGGCCTACAATGAGCAGTTCTTC. This encodes CASSQEPAGAYNEQFF.

This rearrangement joins TRBV7-8 to TRBJ1-5; the match to TRBD1 covers 7 bases. Germline V gene sequence: CDR1 SGHVS, CDR2 FQNEAQ. The ends lost 1 base at V and 6 bases at J; junction bases unmatched: 18. This CDR3 comprises 19 residues. CDR3 region: CASSLEGAARGTHGQPQHF. DNA of the CDR3: TGTGCCAGCAGCTTAGAGGGGGCGGCCAGGGGAACCCACGGTCAGCCCCAGCATTTT.

This clone has ten or more counts. V and J are TRBV7-8 and TRBJ1-6; 7 bases are shared with TRBD1. This CDR3 spans 15 amino acids. Germline V CDR1 and CDR2: SGHVS, FQNEAQ. J gave up 7 bases and V 5 bases, and 8 bases lay outside the gene matches. The CDR3 reads CASSPGQVINSPLHF. In DNA form, the CDR3 reads TGTGCCAGCAGCCCCGGACAGGTGATAAATTCACCCCTCCACTTT.